This T cell receptor beta chain was sequenced for a study of PD-1 blockade in classical Hodgkin lymphoma (dated by TCRdb to about 2020). Study-wide context: Nivolumab dosing was 3 mg/kg intravenously every 2 weeks, continuing until either disease progression or unacceptable toxicity. To define a peripheral blood immune signature of response to PD-1 blockade in classical Hodgkin lymphoma, the study combined TCR beta sequencing with CyTOF.

What the study reported, not specific to this receptor: A significant rise by C4D1 was seen in CD4+ but not CD8+ TCR diversity (p=0.0027 vs p=0.16), with the rise being most apparent in complete responders (p=0.02). Only a single clinical trial cohort was studied, and what caused the repertoire differences, possibly disease activity or prior therapy, remained undefined. Among trial patients, those achieving complete response had baseline diversity similar to that of newly diagnosed patients, while diversity was significantly lower in partial responders and progressors. Diversity was lower in patients who began nivolumab less than 1 year after ASCT, so these patients were left out of later analyses to avoid confounding by immune reconstitution. Baseline TCR diversity was reported to be lower in newly diagnosed patients than in healthy donors, and even lower in relapsed/refractory patients.

Genomic DNA was extracted with the Qiagen DNeasy kit from unsorted PBMCs and from negatively selected CD4+ and CD8+ fractions. Amplification of TCR beta CDR3 regions was done by immunoSEQ multiplex PCR with primers that anneal to V and J segments. Amplification bias was minimized using a synthetic immune receptor repertoire, and residual bias was removed computationally after sequencing. Turning to the authors' computational methods: Custom Python scripts were used to quantify repertoire diversity as the Shannon entropy index. Unsorted, CD4+ and CD8+ repertoires were analyzed separately, except for combined analyses in which CD4+ and CD8+ sequences were merged in silico. A clone was considered expanded if an increase in frequency of at least 2-fold after treatment relative to C1D1 was found, and a pseudocount of 0.5 was applied to clones undetected at baseline. Singleton clones were defined as clones with 0 or 1 copy at C1D1, and non-singleton clones were defined as clones with 2 or more copies. By matching protein sequences in sorted samples from the same patient, clones expanded in unsorted samples were annotated as CD4+, CD8+ or unknown. Wilcoxon tests on paired samples were used to test diversity changes from C1D1 to C4D1. TCRdb took this table from immuneACCESS and kept in-frame rearrangements with V and J called. Such tables lack part of the clones; where checked against another copy, unresolved V genes explain under half of the gap, and the rest is unexplained. The DNA was the basis for D and trimming; V, J and clone size are from that table. Here the sample has tens of thousands of clones; roughly nine tenths occur a single time. Of the sample, around 10% is held by the ten largest clones.

The sample's time point label, in plain terms: cycle 2 day 1 (C2D1) of nivolumab. Relapse after autologous stem cell transplantation had occurred in all trial patients, and cohorts A, B and C were distinguished by prior brentuximab vedotin exposure. The trial cohort comprised fewer than 65 patients with relapsed/refractory classical Hodgkin lymphoma whose best overall responses were complete response, partial response or progressive disease. Trial patients were treated with single-agent nivolumab in the multi-cohort phase II CheckMate 205 trial. An independent review committee assessed best overall response by applying the 2007 International Working Group response criteria. PBMCs from the trial were collected at three points: immediately before nivolumab initiation (C1D1), and during therapy at cycle 2 day 1 and cycle 4 day 1. Peripheral blood was collected in 8 mL Vacutainer Cell Preparation Tubes, from which PBMCs were isolated by centrifugation and then cryopreserved.

Sequences MNHEY (CDR1) and SMNVEV (CDR2) are obtained from the germline V gene (reference sequence). The CDR3 runs 15 residues from the cysteine to the phenylalanine. The only DNA kept is the CDR3, 45 bases in frame from the first base. V is pared back by 3 bases and J by 5 bases, with 14 bases lying between the germline termini. Notes on this clone: What antigen it recognizes has not been identified. Base qualities are not provided; no much larger clone lies one nucleotide away.

This clonotype originated in a human donor with classical Hodgkin lymphoma. The V gene is TRBV27 and the J gene is TRBJ2-1; the D gene is perhaps TRBD2, from 5 matching bases. The sample was peripheral blood mononuclear cells (PBMCs), taken before the second cycle of nivolumab. CDR3 protein: CASSLVGLANNEQFF. The DNA sequence reads TGTGCCAGCAGTTTGGTGGGCCTAGCTAACAATGAGCAGTTCTTC.